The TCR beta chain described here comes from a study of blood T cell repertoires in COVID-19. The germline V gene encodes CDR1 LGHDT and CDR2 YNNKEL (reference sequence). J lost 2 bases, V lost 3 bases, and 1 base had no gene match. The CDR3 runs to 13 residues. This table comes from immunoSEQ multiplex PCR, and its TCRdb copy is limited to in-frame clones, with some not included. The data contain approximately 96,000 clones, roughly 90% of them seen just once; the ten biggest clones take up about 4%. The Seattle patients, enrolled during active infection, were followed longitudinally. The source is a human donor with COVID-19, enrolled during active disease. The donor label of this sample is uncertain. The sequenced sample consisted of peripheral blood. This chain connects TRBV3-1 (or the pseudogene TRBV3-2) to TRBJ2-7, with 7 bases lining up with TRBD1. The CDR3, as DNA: TGTGCCAGCAGCCAGGGGACAGCCTACGAGCAGTACTTC. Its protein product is CASSQGTAYEQYF.